These 18 T cell receptor beta chains were sequenced from one sample in a study of cytomegalovirus exposure and HLA in healthy donors. The PCR had 60 Vbeta and 13 Jbeta primers. Clones were read by immunoSEQ multiplex PCR, and TCRdb kept only the in-frame ones, dropping some. In the table there are approximately 140,000 clones, 60% to 85% of which are singletons. What was sequenced was PBMCs. These receptors were collected from a man aged 35 to 55 in good health and CMV-seropositive.

The chain carries TRBV11-3 and TRBJ2-1, with D perhaps TRBD2 (5 bases). The germline gives CDR1 SGHNT, CDR2 YENEEA. The CDR3 is 19 residues long. The V and J ends lost 0 bases and 9 bases respectively, with 27 bases between them. The CDR3, as DNA: TGTGCCAGCAGCTTAGAGGCCCCAGGCCCTACTACTAGTATACCTGAGCAGTTCTTC. Encoded protein: CASSLEAPGPTTSIPEQFF.

This clone was seen only once. V usage is TRBV27 and J usage is TRBJ1-6, with TRBD1 identical over 7 bases. Germline loops: CDR1 MNHEY, CDR2 SMNVEV (reference sequence). Trimming at V came to 3 bases and at J to 7 bases, leaving 3 bases not matched to a gene. This CDR3 contains 14 residues. The CDR3 region is CASSLGQNNSPLHF. As DNA, the CDR3 is TGTGCCAGCAGTTTGGGACAGAACAATTCACCCCTCCACTTT.

This clone has a handful of counts. J is TRBJ1-2 and V is TRBV4-3, with D unclear. The CDR3 is 14 residues long. V dropped 5 bases and J dropped 7 bases, with 17 bases sitting between them. The germline gives CDR1 LGHNA, CDR2 YSLEER. The CDR3 nucleotides read TGCGCCAGCAGCTCTTGGTACGGGGTTGGTGGCTACACCTTC. It yields the protein CASSSWYGVGGYTF.

The gene calls are TRBV5-1 and TRBJ2-7; TRBD2 matches 9 bases. The CDR3 loop spans 15 amino acids. V dropped 2 bases and J dropped 0; count of bases not matched to a gene: 3. Germline V gene lookup returns CDR1 SGHRS and CDR2 YFSETQ. The CDR3 sequence is CASSFSGGSSYEQYF. CDR3 coding DNA: TGCGCCAGCAGCTTTAGCGGGGGCAGCTCCTACGAGCAGTACTTC.

This chain uses TRBV20-1 with TRBJ2-7; 9 bases fit TRBD2. This CDR3 is built from 11 residues. From germline, CDR1 is DFQATT and CDR2 SNEGSKA (reference sequence). With 2 bases clipped from V and 7 bases from J, the junction kept 0 bases outside the gene matches. In DNA form, the CDR3 reads TGCAGTGCTAGAAGCGGGAGGGAGCAGTACTTC. This encodes CSARSGREQYF.

The rearrangement uses TRBV19 and TRBJ2-3; 10 bases map to TRBD1. CDR3 length: 15 residues. CDR1 and CDR2 from the germline V gene are LNHDA and SQIVND (reference sequence). Losses at the gene ends were 10 bases for V and 6 bases for J; bases not matched to a gene: 13. CDR3 nucleotide sequence: TGTGCCACCACCTCCCCGGACAGGGGGGCGGATACGCAGTATTTT. It encodes CATTSPDRGADTQYF.

The V call is TRBV13, the J call TRBJ2-7, with D perhaps matching TRBD1 (6 bases). V lost 5 bases, J lost 3 bases, and 11 bases lay in between. Germline lookup yields CDR1 PRHDT and CDR2 FYEKMQ (reference sequence). CDR3 length: 13 amino acids. The CDR3 bases are TGTGCCAGCAGCAAACAGGGTGTCTACGAGCAGTACTTC. It is translated as CASSKQGVYEQYF.

The DNA for the CDR3 is TGCGCCAGCAGCCAAGATAGCACACTCTCCTACGAGCAGTACTTC. This translates into CASSQDSTLSYEQYF. The chain couples TRBV4-3 to TRBJ2-7; the D is unclear. The CDR3 length is 15 residues. Trimming left V 0 bases short and J 0 bases short, with 9 bases between. Germline V lookup: CDR1 LGHNA, CDR2 YSLEER.

Regarding this clone: Its ends do not fully match the called genes, so a read error is possible. This chain links TRBV5-6 with TRBJ2-1; 7 bases map to TRBD1. From germline, CDR1 is SGHDT and CDR2 YYEEEE. This CDR3 region has 12 residues. The CDR3 reads CASSLAGGRPVF. The DNA for the CDR3 is TGTGCCAGCAGCTTGGCAGGGGGTCGCCCTGTCTTC. Complete variable domain (other parts from reference TRBV5-6 and TRBJ2-1): DAGVTQSPTHLIKTRGQQVTLRCSPKSGHDTVSWYQQALGQGPQFIFQYYEEEERQRGNFPDRFSGHQFPNYSSELNVNALLLGDSALYLCASSLAGGRPVFGPGTRLTVL.

The chain carries TRBV5-1 and TRBJ2-5, with 9 nucleotides matching TRBD2. This CDR3 is 16 amino acids long. Germline values: CDR1 SGHRS, CDR2 YFSETQ. After removal of 4 bases from V and 4 bases from J, the junction contained 11 bases not matched to a gene. CDR3 residues: CASSNIAGEGRETQYF. DNA of the CDR3: TGCGCCAGCAGCAACATAGCGGGAGAGGGGAGAGAGACCCAGTACTTC.

This chain connects TRBV18 to TRBJ2-7; maybe TRBD2 (5 bases). V was cut by 4 bases and J by 4 bases, with 14 bases left in between. CDR1 and CDR2 (germline): KGHSH, LQKENI. CDR3 size: 14 residues. The CDR3 region has the DNA TGTGCCAGCTCACGACCGGACTCATCGTACGAGCAGTACTTC. Encoded protein: CASSRPDSSYEQYF.

V gene TRBV5-1 combines with J gene TRBJ2-7, with TRBD2 matching over 12 bases. CDR1 and CDR2 (germline): SGHRS, YFSETQ. The CDR3 runs to 15 residues. Unmatched junction bases numbered 6, after V lost 3 bases and J lost 5 bases. CDR3 residues: CASSSRLAGVDEQYF. Here the CDR3 DNA reads TGCGCCAGCAGCTCTCGACTAGCGGGAGTTGACGAGCAGTACTTC.

This clone was counted a few times. V gene TRBV5-1 combines with J gene TRBJ2-1; TRBD2 matches 7 bases. V was pared by 2 bases and J by 0 bases, with 2 bases of the junction left unmatched. This CDR3 region has 15 residues. Germline CDR1 and CDR2: SGHRS and YFSETQ. The CDR3 loop reads CASSLGGGSYNEQFF. CDR3 sequence (DNA): TGCGCCAGCAGCTTAGGCGGGGGCTCCTACAATGAGCAGTTCTTC.

The J gene is TRBJ2-3, the V gene TRBV9, with a weak D call TRBD1 (5 bases). The germline V gene encodes CDR1 SGDLS and CDR2 YYNGEE. V dropped 0 bases and J dropped 3 bases, with 11 bases sitting between them. The CDR3 runs 15 residues. CDR3 region: CASSVGPAGTDTQYF. The CDR3 nucleotides are TGTGCCAGCAGCGTAGGACCCGCAGGGACAGATACGCAGTATTTT.

The rearrangement joins TRBV18 to TRBJ2-1; TRBD2 might be the D (5 bases). The CDR3 is 15 residues long. Trimming stripped 3 bases from V and 6 bases from J, with 15 bases between. Germline lookup yields CDR1 KGHSH and CDR2 LQKENI. CDR3: CASSPLGSSPNEQFF. In DNA, the CDR3 is TGTGCCAGCTCACCCTTAGGGAGTAGTCCCAATGAGCAGTTCTTC.

The chain links TRBV11-2 to TRBJ2-5; 8 nucleotides align to TRBD2. Germline lookup yields CDR1 SGHAT and CDR2 FQNNGV. The CDR3 spans 14 residues. The junction had 5 bases not matched to a gene; V was cut back by 5 bases and J by 3 bases. The DNA of the CDR3 is TGTGCCAGCAGCCTTAGCGGGACCAAAGAGACCCAGTACTTC. Residues: CASSLSGTKETQYF.

This clone ranks as medium-sized. The chain combines TRBV18 with TRBJ1-2; possible D gene TRBD1, 5 bases. CDR1 is KGHSH and CDR2 is LQKENI in the germline V gene. V shed 1 base and J shed 4 bases, with 16 bases lying between them. The CDR3 is 16 amino acids. The CDR3 DNA follows: TGTGCCAGCTCACCACGGGGCAGGCTACCTAGCTATGGCTACACCTTC. This translates into CASSPRGRLPSYGYTF.

This chain joins TRBV6-6 and TRBJ2-1; 12 bases match TRBD2. The germline V gene has CDR1 MNHNY and CDR2 SVGAGI (reference sequence). V lost 4 bases and J lost 7; bases outside the gene matches: 2. This CDR3 has 14 residues. The CDR3 loop is CASSFLAGGNEQFF. In DNA form, the CDR3 reads TGTGCCAGCAGTTTTCTAGCGGGAGGGAATGAGCAGTTCTTC.